These 17 T cell receptor beta chains were sequenced from one sample in a study of blood T cell repertoires in COVID-19 (dated by TCRdb to 2019 to 2021). Library preparation was by the immunoSEQ multiplex PCR assay. What TCRdb holds here is the immuneACCESS table cut down to in-frame rearrangements. Part of the clones is not present; checked against another copy, under half of the missing clones reflect an unresolved V gene, and the others are unexplained. Across this sample there are over 350,000 clones, with more than 85% seen only once. The ten largest clonotypes hold roughly 4% of the sample. The sample was peripheral blood. The receptors were sampled from a woman aged 25 to 39 with acute or convalescent COVID-19.

V gene TRBV5-1 combines with J gene TRBJ2-7; D unresolved. Trimming took 1 base from V and 5 from J, leaving 16 bases between them. Germline V gene lookup returns CDR1 SGHRS and CDR2 YFSETQ. This CDR3 contains 15 residues. This CDR3 reads CASSLPSSGRNEQYF. The CDR3 nucleotides read TGCGCCAGCAGCTTGCCAAGTTCGGGTAGGAACGAGCAGTACTTC.

This chain uses TRBV6-5 with TRBJ2-7; a weak D match, TRBD1 (5 bases). The V end lost 6 bases, the J end lost 2 bases, and 17 bases lay between the germline ends. Germline V CDR1 and CDR2: MNHEY, SVGAGI. The CDR3 has 15 residues. Written as DNA, the CDR3 is TGTGCCAGCAGAAAAACCAGGGTAAACACCTACGAGCAGTACTTC. Translating gives CASRKTRVNTYEQYF.

The chain links TRBV5-5 to TRBJ2-7; TRBD2 might be the D (5 bases). With 2 bases removed from V and 2 bases from J, the gap between germline ends came to 11 bases. CDR3 length equals 14 residues. Per the germline V gene, CDR1 is SGHKS and CDR2 is YYEKEE (reference sequence). The CDR3 sequence: CASSFAEDPYEQYF. The DNA of the CDR3 is TGTGCCAGCAGCTTCGCGGAGGATCCCTACGAGCAGTACTTC.

The count of this clone is one. The genes are TRBV19 and TRBJ2-3; no firm D call. Trimming removed 3 bases at V and 1 base at J, with 5 bases between. The CDR3 contains 13 residues. Germline V lookup: CDR1 LNHDA, CDR2 SQIVND (reference sequence). CDR3 sequence: CASSMSGTDTQYF. CDR3 bases: TGTGCCAGTAGTATGTCGGGCACAGATACGCAGTATTTT.

The chain is built from TRBV14 and TRBJ1-1; 10 nucleotides line up with TRBD1. This CDR3 region has 14 residues. CDR1 SGHDN and CDR2 FVKESK come from the germline V gene. V lost 3 bases, J lost 10 bases, and 8 bases stayed unmatched. CDR3 nucleotides: TGTGCCAGCAGCCAGAGACAGGGGGCAGGTAGAGCTTTCTTT. Translating gives CASSQRQGAGRAFF.

CDR3 DNA sequence: TGTGCCAGCAGCACACAGGGGAACAATCAGCCCCAGCATTTT. Translating it yields CASSTQGNNQPQHF. The chain employs TRBV5-4 and TRBJ1-5; 7 nucleotides match TRBD1. V shed 4 bases and J 3 bases; nucleotides not matched to a gene: 4. Germline assignment: CDR1 SGHNT and CDR2 YYREEE (reference sequence). CDR3 length equals 14 residues. The variable domain in full, completed from reference TRBV5-4 and TRBJ1-5, reads ETGVTQSPTHLIKTRGQQVTLRCSSQSGHNTVSWYQQALGQGPQFIFQYYREEENGRGNFPPRFSGLQFPNYSSELNVNALELDDSALYLCASSTQGNNQPQHFGDGTRLSIL.

The J gene is TRBJ1-2, the V gene TRBV4-1, with 7 bases aligning to TRBD1. Germline CDR1 is MGHRA and CDR2 is YSYEKL. The CDR3 is 15 residues long. V shed 4 bases, J shed 8 bases, and the junction held 13 bases outside the gene matches. The CDR3 protein is CASSPGGTPSAGYTF. The CDR3 nucleotides read TGCGCCAGCAGCCCAGGGGGGACACCCTCTGCGGGCTACACCTTC.

The chain combines TRBV28 with TRBJ1-2; D is ambiguous. Germline V gives CDR1 MDHEN, CDR2 SYDVKM. Trimming shortened V by 6 bases and J by 10 bases, and 15 bases separated the two germline ends. This CDR3 contains 12 residues. The CDR3 DNA sequence: TGTGCCAGCAGCTCCGCTTCGTCTATCTACACCTTC. Its protein product is CASSSASSIYTF.

The rearrangement uses TRBV5-1 and TRBJ2-1, with 10 positions matching TRBD1. In germline, CDR1 is SGHRS, CDR2 YFSETQ. After removal of 5 bases from V and 5 bases from J, the junction contained 13 bases not matched to a gene. This CDR3 contains 17 residues. CDR3 amino acids: CASSRQTGTGANNEQFF. CDR3 DNA: TGCGCCAGCAGTCGTCAAACCGGGACAGGGGCCAACAATGAGCAGTTCTTC.

V is TRBV20-1 and J is TRBJ2-7; 8 nucleotides line up with TRBD1. CDR3 length equals 11 residues. The germline CDR1 and CDR2 sequences are DFQATT and SNEGSKA (reference sequence). V shed 6 bases and J 6 bases; nucleotides not matched to a gene: 4. CDR3 sequence reads: CSANTGGEQYF. The CDR3 DNA reads TGCAGTGCGAACACAGGGGGCGAGCAGTACTTC.

This clone was observed a single time. This chain joins TRBV27 and TRBJ2-3; 11 positions match TRBD2. CDR1 MNHEY and CDR2 SMNVEV come from the germline V gene (reference sequence). The junction had 18 bases not matched to a gene; V was cut back by 1 base and J by 0 bases. This CDR3 contains 22 residues. Here the CDR3 DNA reads TGTGCCAGCAGTTTATGGGGCTCTGGGCTAGCGGGGGGCGACACTAGCACAGATACGCAGTATTTT. This codes for CASSLWGSGLAGGDTSTDTQYF.

The gene calls are TRBV5-6 and TRBJ1-1, with TRBD1 identical over 7 bases. The germline V gene has CDR1 SGHDT and CDR2 YYEEEE. The trim removed 4 bases at V and 0 bases at J, leaving 15 bases unmatched. CDR3 size: 18 residues. In DNA form, the CDR3 reads TGTGCCAGCAGCCCCGGGGGACAGTTTACCAAGGTGAACACTGAAGCTTTCTTT. Its protein is CASSPGGQFTKVNTEAFF.

The rearrangement links TRBV11-2 to TRBJ2-7; 12 bases agree with TRBD2. This CDR3 has 15 residues. CDR1 and CDR2 (germline): SGHAT, FQNNGV. The V and J ends lost 3 bases and 4 bases, in that order; junction bases with no gene match: 4. The CDR3 sequence is CASSFGLAGRYEQYF. The DNA of the CDR3 is TGTGCCAGCAGCTTCGGACTAGCGGGGAGGTACGAGCAGTACTTC.

V usage is TRBV30 and J usage is TRBJ2-1; TRBD1 aligns across 10 bases. CDR1 is GTSNPN and CDR2 is SVGIG in the germline V gene (reference sequence). With V trimmed by 3 bases and J by 9 bases, 5 bases remained unmatched. The CDR3 has 13 residues. The CDR3 DNA reads as TGTGCCTGGAGGTTGACAGGGGGCACTGAGCAGTTCTTC. Amino acid sequence: CAWRLTGGTEQFF.

CDR3 DNA: TGTGCCAGCAGCCCGGCAGGCCGTAACTCTGGAAACACCATATATTTT. Protein: CASSPAGRNSGNTIYF. The rearrangement links TRBV14 to TRBJ1-3; no definite D call. V lost 4 bases and J lost 0, with 13 bases in between. There are 16 residues in the CDR3. Germline V lookup: CDR1 SGHDN, CDR2 FVKESK.

The chain couples TRBV28 to TRBJ2-3; TRBD2 might be the D (5 bases). The ends were cut back, 0 bases at V and 5 bases at J, with 15 bases in the middle. The CDR3 spans 16 residues. The V gene's germline CDR1 is MDHEN and CDR2 SYDVKM. CDR3 amino acids: CASSLWADEGLDTQYF. CDR3 sequence (DNA): TGTGCCAGCAGTTTATGGGCAGACGAGGGTTTAGATACGCAGTATTTT.

The chain combines TRBV30 with TRBJ1-4; D may be TRBD1 (5 bases). The V end lost 0 bases, the J end lost 6 bases, and 11 bases lay between the germline ends. Looked up from germline, CDR1 is GTSNPN and CDR2 is SVGIG (reference sequence). This CDR3 comprises 14 residues. CDR3 loop: CAWSVQSRDEKLFF. CDR3 in DNA: TGTGCCTGGAGTGTACAAAGCAGGGATGAAAAACTGTTTTTT.